This T cell receptor (beta chain) was recorded in a study of blood T cell repertoires in COVID-19. The wider study: The study drew acute and convalescent COVID-19 samples from the United States, Italy and Spain.

The CDR3 is 16 amino acids. Germline CDR1 and CDR2: SGHVS and FQNEAQ. The junction had 1 base not matched to a gene; V was cut back by 0 bases and J by 0 bases. Authors' processing steps: Estimation of nucleated cell counts was performed using reference gene primer amplification. Data came from immunoSEQ multiplex PCR; TCRdb stores just in-frame clones and leaves some out. The D gene and trimming were derived from the DNA, and the V and J assignments and clone size from that table. This table holds approximately 280,000 clones, 75% to 90% found once. This receptor was taken from a woman aged 45-59 years who had recovered from COVID-19. Sequenced input: PBMCs or T cells enriched from blood (not recorded which). The chain uses TRBV7-8 and TRBJ2-2; 7 positions match TRBD2. CDR3 bases: TGTGCCAGCAGCTTAGCTAGCGGGTCGAACACCGGGGAGCTGTTTTTT. It specifies CASSLASGSNTGELFF.